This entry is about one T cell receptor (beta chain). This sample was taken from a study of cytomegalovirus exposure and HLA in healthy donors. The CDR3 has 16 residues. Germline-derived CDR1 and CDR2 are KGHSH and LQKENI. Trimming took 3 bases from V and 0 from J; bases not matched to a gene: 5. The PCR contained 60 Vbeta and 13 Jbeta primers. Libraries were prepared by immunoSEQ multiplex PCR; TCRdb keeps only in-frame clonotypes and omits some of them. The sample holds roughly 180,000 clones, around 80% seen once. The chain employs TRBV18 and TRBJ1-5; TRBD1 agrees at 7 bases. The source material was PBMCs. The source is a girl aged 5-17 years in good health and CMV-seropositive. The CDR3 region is CASSPGQGDSNQPQHF. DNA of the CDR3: TGTGCCAGCTCACCGGGGCAGGGGGATAGCAATCAGCCCCAGCATTTT.